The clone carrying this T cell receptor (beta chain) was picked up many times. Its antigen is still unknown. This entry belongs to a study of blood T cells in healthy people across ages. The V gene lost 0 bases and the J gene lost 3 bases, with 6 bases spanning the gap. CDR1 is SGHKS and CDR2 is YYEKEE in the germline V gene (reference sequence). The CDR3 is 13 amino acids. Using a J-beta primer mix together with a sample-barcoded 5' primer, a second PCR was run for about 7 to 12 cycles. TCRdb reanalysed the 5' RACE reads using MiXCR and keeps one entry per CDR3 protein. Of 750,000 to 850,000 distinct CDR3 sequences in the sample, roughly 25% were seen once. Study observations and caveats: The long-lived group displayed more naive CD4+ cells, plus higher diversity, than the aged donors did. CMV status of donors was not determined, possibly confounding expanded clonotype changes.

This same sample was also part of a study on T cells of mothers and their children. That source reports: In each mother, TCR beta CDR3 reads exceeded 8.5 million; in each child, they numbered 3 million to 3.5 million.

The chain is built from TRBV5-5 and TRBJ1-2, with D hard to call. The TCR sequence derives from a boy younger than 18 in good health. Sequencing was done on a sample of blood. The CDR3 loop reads CASSLDSYYGYTF. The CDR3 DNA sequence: TGTGCCAGCAGCTTGGACAGCTACTATGGCTACACCTTC.